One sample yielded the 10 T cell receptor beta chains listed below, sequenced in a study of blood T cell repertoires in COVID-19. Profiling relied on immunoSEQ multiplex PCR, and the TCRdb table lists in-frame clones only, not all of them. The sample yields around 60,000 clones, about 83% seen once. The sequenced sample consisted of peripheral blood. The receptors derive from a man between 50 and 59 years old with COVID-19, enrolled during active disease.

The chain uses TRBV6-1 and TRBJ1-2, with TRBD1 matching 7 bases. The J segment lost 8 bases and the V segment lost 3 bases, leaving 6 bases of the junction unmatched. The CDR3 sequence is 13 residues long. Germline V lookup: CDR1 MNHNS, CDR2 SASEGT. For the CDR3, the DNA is TGTGCCAGCAGTGAGGGACAGTTTGGCGGCTACACCTTC. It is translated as CASSEGQFGGYTF.

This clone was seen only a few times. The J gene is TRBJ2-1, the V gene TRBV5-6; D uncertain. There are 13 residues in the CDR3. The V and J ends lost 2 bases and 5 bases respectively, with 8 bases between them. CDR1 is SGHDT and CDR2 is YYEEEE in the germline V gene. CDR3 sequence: CASSFDANNEQFF. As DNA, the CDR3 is TGTGCCAGCAGCTTCGATGCTAACAATGAGCAGTTCTTC.

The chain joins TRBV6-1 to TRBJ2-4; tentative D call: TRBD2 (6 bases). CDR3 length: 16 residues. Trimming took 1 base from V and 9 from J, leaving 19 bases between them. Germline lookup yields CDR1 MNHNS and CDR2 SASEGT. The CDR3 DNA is TGTGCCAGCAGTGAAGGGTTTGGGCTAGCGACCAGCATTCAGTACTTC. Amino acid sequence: CASSEGFGLATSIQYF.

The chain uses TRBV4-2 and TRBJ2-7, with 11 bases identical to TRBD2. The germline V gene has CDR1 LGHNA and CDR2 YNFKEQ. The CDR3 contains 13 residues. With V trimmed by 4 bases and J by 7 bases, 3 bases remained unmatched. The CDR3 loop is CASSPGLAGEQYF. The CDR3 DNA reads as TGTGCCAGCAGCCCCGGACTAGCGGGTGAGCAGTACTTC.

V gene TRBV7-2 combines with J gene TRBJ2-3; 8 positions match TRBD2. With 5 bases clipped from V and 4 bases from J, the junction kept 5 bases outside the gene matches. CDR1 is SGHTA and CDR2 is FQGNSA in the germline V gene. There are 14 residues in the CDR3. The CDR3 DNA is TGTGCCAGCAGCCCGAGCGGGAGATCAGATACGCAGTATTTT. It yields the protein CASSPSGRSDTQYF.

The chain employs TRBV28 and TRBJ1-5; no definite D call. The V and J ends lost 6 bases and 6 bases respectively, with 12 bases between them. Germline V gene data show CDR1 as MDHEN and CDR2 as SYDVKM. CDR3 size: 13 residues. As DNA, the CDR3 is TGTGCCAGCAGCTCCCCATTCGGTCAGCCCCAGCATTTT. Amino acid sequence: CASSSPFGQPQHF.

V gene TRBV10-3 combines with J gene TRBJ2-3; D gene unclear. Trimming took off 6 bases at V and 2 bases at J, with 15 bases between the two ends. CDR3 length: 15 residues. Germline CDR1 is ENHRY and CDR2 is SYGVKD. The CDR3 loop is CAIRDRQAVTDTQYF. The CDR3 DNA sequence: TGTGCCATCAGGGATCGACAAGCCGTCACAGATACGCAGTATTTT.

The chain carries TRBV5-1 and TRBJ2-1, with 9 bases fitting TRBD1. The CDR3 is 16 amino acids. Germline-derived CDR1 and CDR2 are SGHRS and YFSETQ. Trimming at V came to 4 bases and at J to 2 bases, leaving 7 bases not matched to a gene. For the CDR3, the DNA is TGCGCCAGCAGCCCCTACCGGGACAGGGCCTACAATGAGCAGTTCTTC. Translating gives CASSPYRDRAYNEQFF.

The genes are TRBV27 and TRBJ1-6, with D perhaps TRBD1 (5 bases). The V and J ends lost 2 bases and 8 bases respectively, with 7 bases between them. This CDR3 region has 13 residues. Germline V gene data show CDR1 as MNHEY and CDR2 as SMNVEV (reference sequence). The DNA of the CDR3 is TGTGCCAGCAGTTTAAAAGGGGATTCACCCCTCCACTTT. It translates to CASSLKGDSPLHF.

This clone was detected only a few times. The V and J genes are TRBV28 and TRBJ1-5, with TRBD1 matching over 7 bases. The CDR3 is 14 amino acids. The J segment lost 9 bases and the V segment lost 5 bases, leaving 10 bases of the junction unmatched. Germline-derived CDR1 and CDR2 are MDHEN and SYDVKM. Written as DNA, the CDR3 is TGTGCCAGCAGTCCCAACAGGGGTGATCCGCCCCAGCATTTT. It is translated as CASSPNRGDPPQHF.